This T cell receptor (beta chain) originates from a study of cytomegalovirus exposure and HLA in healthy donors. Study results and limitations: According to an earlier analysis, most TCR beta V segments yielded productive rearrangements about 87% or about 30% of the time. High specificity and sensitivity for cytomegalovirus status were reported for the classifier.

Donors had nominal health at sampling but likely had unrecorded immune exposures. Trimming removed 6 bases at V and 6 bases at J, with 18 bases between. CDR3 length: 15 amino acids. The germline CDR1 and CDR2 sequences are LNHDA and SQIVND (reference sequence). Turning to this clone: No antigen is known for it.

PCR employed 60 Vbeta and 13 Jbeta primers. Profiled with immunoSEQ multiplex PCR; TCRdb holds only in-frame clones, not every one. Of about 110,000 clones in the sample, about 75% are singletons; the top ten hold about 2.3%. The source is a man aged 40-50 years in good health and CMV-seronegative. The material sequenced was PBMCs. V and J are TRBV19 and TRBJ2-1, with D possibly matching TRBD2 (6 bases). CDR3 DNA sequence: TGTGCCAGTAGCCCAGGTGGGGGGTGGGCCAATGAGCAGTTCTTC. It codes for CASSPGGGWANEQFF.